One sample yielded the 11 T cell receptor beta chains listed below, sequenced in a study of T-cell reconstitution after alpha-beta-depleted transplantation in children. The TCRbeta library incorporated unique molecular identifiers. TCRdb reprocessed the PCR reads via MiXCR and lists one record per CDR3 protein. The sample consists of 640,000 or so distinct CDR3 sequences, 15% to 20% of them appearing once. This specimen consisted of PBMCs from the stem cell graft donor, obtained from the stem cell graft. These TCRs come from a human donor who donated a stem cell graft to a child with acute myeloid leukemia.

The chain employs TRBV28 and TRBJ2-2, with 8 bases fitting TRBD1. Trimming removed 7 bases from V and 5 bases from J; junction bases left unmatched: 9. Looked up from germline, CDR1 is MDHEN and CDR2 is SYDVKM. The CDR3 totals 15 residues. The CDR3 loop is CASTRTGTGTGELFF. CDR3 nucleotide sequence: TGTGCCAGCACCCGGACAGGGACGGGGACCGGGGAGCTGTTTTTT.

Comments on this clonotype: Because the CDR3's place on the DNA is in doubt, the DNA is left out and the CDR3 is given as listed by TCRdb. The chain has TRBV10-3 and TRBJ2-7; the table's D call TRBD1 went unverified against the DNA. Per the germline V gene, CDR1 is ENHRY and CDR2 is SYGVKD. The CDR3 contains 15 residues when both ends are counted. The CDR3 here is CAISTSGPSSYEQYF.

The rearrangement links TRBV7-2 to TRBJ2-3, with D unclear. The CDR3 has 14 amino acids. Germline lookup yields CDR1 SGHTA and CDR2 FQGNSA. Trimming removed 6 bases at V and 6 bases at J, with 16 bases between. The CDR3 nucleotides read TGTGCCAGCAGTCTTTATGGGGTGGCGGATACGCAGTATTTT. This sequence encodes CASSLYGVADTQYF.

The chain joins TRBV4-3 to TRBJ2-3; 12 bases align to TRBD2. This CDR3 is built from 18 residues. V shed 3 bases and J 2 bases; nucleotides not matched to a gene: 9. The germline V gene has CDR1 LGHNA and CDR2 YSLEER. The CDR3 nucleotides read TGCGCCAGCAGCCAGGACCGGACTAGCGGGGAGCACACAGATACGCAGTATTTT. Translation gives CASSQDRTSGEHTDTQYF.

This clonotype was observed at least ten times. V and J are TRBV7-2 and TRBJ2-3, with D hard to call. V lost 5 bases and J 2 bases, leaving 8 bases between the germline ends. The CDR3 loop spans 13 amino acids. Per the germline V gene, CDR1 is SGHTA and CDR2 is FQGNSA. This CDR3 is CASSPDLTDTQYF. As DNA, the CDR3 is TGTGCCAGCAGCCCGGACCTCACAGATACGCAGTATTTT.

The chain employs TRBV15 and TRBJ2-7; D is ambiguous. The germline V gene has CDR1 LNHNV and CDR2 YYDKDF (reference sequence). The V end was cut by 0 bases, the J end by 2 bases, with 11 bases between. The CDR3 runs to 15 residues. CDR3 DNA: TGTGCCACCAGCAGAGATCTCAGGCCTACCTACGAGCAGTACTTC. Translated, it gives CATSRDLRPTYEQYF.

In its sample, this clonotype was seen a few times. V gene TRBV7-6 combines with J gene TRBJ2-1; weak D call: TRBD1 (5 bases). The CDR3 is 16 residues long. Trimming shortened V by 5 bases and J by 0 bases, and 14 bases separated the two germline ends. Germline V gives CDR1 SGHVS, CDR2 FNYEAQ. DNA of the CDR3: TGTGCCAGCAGCCAGAACAAGGGGTTCTCCTACAATGAGCAGTTCTTC. This gives the protein CASSQNKGFSYNEQFF.

This clonotype was counted a few times. The CDR3 sequence: CASRGGGYNEQFF. The CDR3 bases are TGTGCCAGCCGTGGGGGGGGTTACAATGAGCAGTTCTTC. The rearrangement links TRBV2 to TRBJ2-1; 7 bases are shared with TRBD2. The trim removed 8 bases at V and 4 bases at J, leaving 5 bases unmatched. This CDR3 contains 13 residues. Germline V gene data show CDR1 as SNHLY and CDR2 as FYNNEI.

The sample holds many counts of this clonotype. The chain has TRBV29-1 and TRBJ2-2; 10 bases map to TRBD2. Trimming removed 1 base from V and 5 bases from J; junction bases left unmatched: 4. The CDR3 sequence is 15 residues long. The germline V gene has CDR1 SQVTM and CDR2 ANQGSEA. The CDR3 DNA reads TGCAGCGTTGAAGTAAAACTAGCGGGAACCGGGGAGCTGTTTTTT. Encoded protein: CSVEVKLAGTGELFF.

This clonotype was detected a few times. The chain carries TRBV20-1 and TRBJ2-7, with D tentatively TRBD1 (6 bases). V was cut by 1 base and J by 2 bases, with 15 bases left in between. The CDR3 runs to 15 residues. Germline values: CDR1 DFQATT, CDR2 SNEGSKA (reference sequence). CDR3 sequence (DNA): TGCAGTGCTAGAGCTACAGGGTCCCCCACCTACGAGCAGTACTTC. It specifies CSARATGSPTYEQYF.

This chain joins TRBV7-9 and TRBJ2-6; either TRBD1 or TRBD2 may fit D (6 bases each). This CDR3 has 17 amino acids. Germline V gene data show CDR1 as SEHNR and CDR2 as FQNEAQ (reference sequence). V was pared by 1 base and J by 4 bases, with 14 bases between. In DNA form, the CDR3 reads TGTGCCAGCAGCTTAGACAGGGACTCGTCGGGGGCCAACGTCCTGACTTTC. Encoded protein: CASSLDRDSSGANVLTF.